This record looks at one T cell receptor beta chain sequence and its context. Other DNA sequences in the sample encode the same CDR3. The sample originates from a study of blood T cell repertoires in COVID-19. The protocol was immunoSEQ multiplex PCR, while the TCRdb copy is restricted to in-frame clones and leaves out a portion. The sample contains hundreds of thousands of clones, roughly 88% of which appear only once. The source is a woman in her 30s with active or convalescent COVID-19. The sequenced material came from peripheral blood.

As DNA, the CDR3 is TGCAGCGTTGAACTAGCGGGACTGTACGAGCAGTACTTC. This sequence encodes CSVELAGLYEQYF. The rearrangement joins TRBV29-1 to TRBJ2-7, with TRBD2 matching over 9 bases. The CDR3 length is 13 residues. The germline V gene has CDR1 SQVTM and CDR2 ANQGSEA. Trimming removed 2 bases from V and 4 bases from J; junction bases left unmatched: 3.